The 5 T cell receptor beta chains listed next were all sequenced from one sample in a study of T cell changes during pregnancy in multiple sclerosis. The data were produced by immunoSEQ multiplex PCR, yet TCRdb's version contains in-frame clones alone and is incomplete. The sample includes 80,000 or so clones, 94% seen only once; the top ten take about 0.99%. This material consisted of peripheral blood, taken in the second trimester of pregnancy. These receptors were collected from a female donor in good health, enrolled as a control in a pregnancy study.

This chain uses TRBV4-2 with TRBJ2-7, with TRBD1 matching 10 bases. Germline assignment: CDR1 LGHNA and CDR2 YNFKEQ. This CDR3 comprises 15 residues. Trimming at V came to 0 bases and at J to 4 bases, leaving 3 bases not matched to a gene. The CDR3 spells CASSQEGQGIYEQYF. The DNA of the CDR3 is TGTGCCAGCAGCCAAGAGGGACAGGGGATATACGAGCAGTACTTC.

This clone was detected only once. This chain uses TRBV6-4 with TRBJ2-4; D is ambiguous. Germline V gene lookup returns CDR1 MRHNA and CDR2 SNTAGT. V lost 2 bases and J 0 bases, leaving 11 bases between the germline ends. CDR3 length: 16 amino acids. CDR3 protein: CASSDTLRRAKNIQYF. As DNA, the CDR3 is TGTGCCAGCAGTGACACATTACGGAGAGCCAAAAACATTCAGTACTTC.

This clone was detected only a few times. J is TRBJ2-1 and V is TRBV6-1; TRBD2 matches at 7 bases. The CDR3 is 14 residues long. Looked up from germline, CDR1 is MNHNS and CDR2 is SASEGT. The J segment lost 16 bases and the V segment lost 1 base, leaving 13 bases of the junction unmatched. The CDR3 DNA sequence: TGTGCCAGCAGTGAAGGGCTAGCGGTCTCATCCCCCTTCTTC. Its protein product is CASSEGLAVSSPFF.

About this clone: The junction departs from the called germline gene at one end, perhaps through a read error. In DNA, the CDR3 is TGCGCCAGCACCTTGGAAGCGGAGTCCTACAATGAGCAGTTCTTC. Its translation: CASTLEAESYNEQFF. The V call is TRBV5-1, the J call TRBJ2-1, with D possibly matching TRBD2 (5 bases). CDR3 length equals 15 residues. Looked up from germline, CDR1 is SGHRS and CDR2 is YFSETQ.

DNA for the CDR3: TGTGCCAGTAGTGTCACTAGCGGGAGATCCCCCCACGAGCAGTACTTC. It codes for CASSVTSGRSPHEQYF. The chain joins TRBV19 to TRBJ2-7, with 11 bases fitting TRBD2. Germline V gives CDR1 LNHDA, CDR2 SQIVND (reference sequence). The CDR3 extends over 16 amino acids. The J segment lost 5 bases and the V segment lost 5 bases, leaving 11 bases of the junction unmatched.